A single sample is the source of the 9 T cell receptor beta chains below, sequenced in a study of blood T cell repertoires in COVID-19. Using immunoSEQ multiplex PCR, the repertoire was profiled, and TCRdb retains in-frame clones only, with some absent. The sample lists some 170,000 clones, more than 70% seen once, with around 8% in the top ten. The sample consisted of peripheral blood. These receptors originate from an older woman with acute or convalescent COVID-19.

Of note for this clone: Other DNA sequences from this sample encode an identical CDR3 as well. The V gene is TRBV28, the J gene TRBJ2-5; D may be TRBD2 (6 bases). Germline V lookup: CDR1 MDHEN, CDR2 SYDVKM. CDR3 length: 14 residues. With 6 bases removed from V and 5 bases from J, the gap between germline ends came to 16 bases. This CDR3 is CASSRTGRGETQYF. For the CDR3, the DNA is TGTGCCAGCAGCCGAACCGGACGGGGGGAGACCCAGTACTTC.

V and J are TRBV28 and TRBJ2-5; 8 bases agree with TRBD1. This CDR3 region has 15 residues. Germline V lookup: CDR1 MDHEN, CDR2 SYDVKM. The trim removed 2 bases at V and 4 bases at J, leaving 6 bases unmatched. The CDR3 coding sequence is TGTGCCAGCAGTTTAACCGCGGGGACAGGAGAGACCCAGTACTTC. The encoded protein is CASSLTAGTGETQYF.

The chain has TRBV5-1 and TRBJ1-2, with D possibly TRBD1 on 6 matching bases. This CDR3 spans 15 amino acids. Germline loops: CDR1 SGHRS, CDR2 YFSETQ. V lost 3 bases to trimming and J lost 5 bases, with 17 bases between them. CDR3: CASSSGGGLRYGYTF. DNA of the CDR3: TGCGCCAGCAGCTCCGGGGGGGGGCTCCGGTATGGCTACACCTTC.

This chain uses TRBV24-1 with TRBJ1-2, with D uncertain. The CDR3 totals 15 residues. Germline loops: CDR1 KGHDR, CDR2 SFDVKD. Trimming pared 2 bases from V and 0 bases from J, leaving 9 bases between. CDR3 bases: TGTGCCACCAGTGATTCCGGACTCTCTAACTATGGCTACACCTTC. Residues: CATSDSGLSNYGYTF.

CDR3 in amino acids: CASSVGQGLSFSYGYTF. The CDR3 DNA is TGTGCCAGCAGCGTAGGGCAGGGACTCTCTTTTTCCTATGGCTACACCTTC. This sequence joins TRBV9 and TRBJ1-2; a possible D gene is TRBD1 (5 bases). Trimming took off 0 bases at V and 4 bases at J, with 19 bases between the two ends. The germline gives CDR1 SGDLS, CDR2 YYNGEE. The CDR3 is 17 amino acids.

The chain has TRBV7-2 and TRBJ2-1, with 8 bases aligning to TRBD2. The CDR3 has 15 residues. Germline loops: CDR1 SGHTA, CDR2 FQGNSA. The V gene end was trimmed by 3 bases and the J gene end by 1 base; junction bases not matched to a gene: 2. The CDR3 DNA reads TGTGCCAGCAGCTTTCCTAGCGGGTCCTACAATGAGCAGTTCTTC. Protein: CASSFPSGSYNEQFF.

The rearrangement links TRBV28 to TRBJ1-4, with no clear D. The V and J ends lost 5 bases and 7 bases respectively, with 14 bases between them. The CDR3 spans 14 residues. Germline CDR1 reads MDHEN; CDR2 reads SYDVKM. This CDR3 reads CASSPPSRGEKLFF. The CDR3 DNA sequence: TGTGCCAGCAGTCCCCCATCCCGGGGTGAAAAACTGTTTTTT.

The V call is TRBV6-1, the J call TRBJ2-1; TRBD2 might be the D (7 bases). The CDR3 is made up of 14 amino acids. Germline V gene lookup returns CDR1 MNHNS and CDR2 SASEGT. V was cut by 6 bases and J by 9 bases, with 18 bases left in between. The CDR3 loop reads CASSKGGVGTEQFF. CDR3 nucleotides: TGTGCCAGCAGCAAGGGGGGGGTAGGCACTGAGCAGTTCTTC.

The V call is TRBV27, the J call TRBJ2-1; D is uncertain. The CDR3 is 14 amino acids. Germline-derived CDR1 and CDR2 are MNHEY and SMNVEV (reference sequence). The V and J ends lost 7 bases and 0 bases respectively, with 10 bases between them. CDR3 coding DNA: TGTGCCAGCACCCGTCGGAGCTCCTACAATGAGCAGTTCTTC. Its protein is CASTRRSSYNEQFF.